A selection of T cell receptor beta chains follows, all from one sample in a study of blood T cell repertoires in COVID-19. Profiled with immunoSEQ multiplex PCR; TCRdb holds only in-frame clones, not every one. The sample has 250,000 to 350,000 clones, about 88% seen once; the top ten hold more than 1.4%. The sample taken for sequencing was peripheral blood. All receptors come from a human donor with COVID-19, enrolled during active disease. The donor label of this sample is uncertain. The CDR3 runs from the conserved cysteine through the conserved F or W. A D gene is named only where the DNA matches it firmly. Not all rows give a size; the values are once, few, many and, for expanded clones, a class.

clone size	V gene	J gene	D gene	CDR3 protein	CDR3 DNA
NA	TRBV6-6	TRBJ2-1	TRBD2	CASLTSGNKNEQFF	TGTGCCAGCCTGACTAGCGGTAATAAGAATGAGCAGTTCTTC
NA	TRBV28	TRBJ1-5	NA	CASSLGPSGYNQPQHF	TGTGCCAGCAGTTTAGGCCCCTCAGGGTACAATCAGCCCCAGCATTTT
few	TRBV9	TRBJ1-2	TRBD1	CASSVNFGQGDYGYTF	TGTGCCAGCAGCGTAAACTTCGGACAGGGTGACTATGGCTACACCTTC
few	TRBV7-8	TRBJ2-1	TRBD2	CASRFSTGTSGSGEQFF	TGTGCCAGCAGGTTTTCCACCGGGACTAGCGGGAGTGGTGAGCAGTTCTTC
NA	TRBV10-3	TRBJ1-1	TRBD1	CAISQQGANTEAFF	TGTGCCATCAGTCAACAGGGGGCCAACACTGAAGCTTTCTTT
many	TRBV11-3	TRBJ2-7	TRBD2	CASSATSGSYEQYF	TGTGCCAGCAGCGCAACTAGCGGCTCCTACGAGCAGTACTTC
once	TRBV7-9	TRBJ2-3	NA	CASSWTSTDTQYF	TGTGCCAGCAGCTGGACTAGCACAGATACGCAGTATTTT
NA	TRBV6-2/TRBV6-3	TRBJ2-3	NA	CASSPFTRTSSTDTQYF	TGTGCCAGCAGCCCGTTTACAAGGACTTCTAGCACAGATACGCAGTATTTT
once	TRBV9	TRBJ2-7	TRBD1	CASSVEAGGYSYEQYF	TGTGCCAGCAGCGTAGAAGCAGGGGGTTACTCCTACGAGCAGTACTTC
NA	TRBV11-3	TRBJ2-2	TRBD2	CASSLGGAGELFF	TGTGCCAGCAGCCTTGGGGGGGCCGGGGAGCTGTTTTTT
NA	TRBV14	TRBJ2-2	NA	CASSQVRGSTGELFF	TGTGCCAGCAGCCAAGTACGAGGGTCCACCGGGGAGCTGTTTTTT
once	TRBV19	TRBJ2-1	NA	CASSIDAGTPNEQFF	TGTGCCAGTAGTATAGATGCGGGGACCCCCAATGAGCAGTTCTTC
NA	TRBV5-4	TRBJ1-6	NA	CATSTVGSPLHF	TGTGCCACCTCGACAGTCGGGTCACCCCTCCACTTT
NA	TRBV18	TRBJ1-1	TRBD1	CASSPLDRGGDTEAFF	TGTGCCAGCTCACCACTAGACAGGGGAGGTGACACTGAAGCTTTCTTT
NA	TRBV28	TRBJ2-7	NA	CASSPLGTYFNEQYF	TGTGCCAGCAGTCCCCTCGGGACATACTTTAACGAGCAGTACTTC
NA	TRBV25-1	TRBJ2-1	TRBD2	CASSEWGSGRCYNEQFF	TGTGCCAGCAGTGAATGGGGTAGCGGGAGATGCTACAATGAGCAGTTCTTC
NA	TRBV7-9	TRBJ1-2	TRBD1	CASSFGTGANYGYTF	TGTGCCAGCAGCTTCGGGACAGGGGCTAACTATGGCTACACCTTC